This T cell receptor beta chain stems from a study of cytomegalovirus exposure and HLA in healthy donors (dated by TCRdb to about 2017). About the investigation overall: In an earlier analysis of approximately 640 of the donors, 276 Gb of sequence data and 90 million to 120 million unique TCR beta sequences from about 179 million T cells were reported. An early release covering 500 to 750 HLA-typed donors comprised about 320 gigabases of sequencing data and about 90 million unique TCR sequences. Among the roughly 400 genotyped donors, 75% to 90% belonged to the genetic ancestry cluster associated with self-reported Caucasian donors. The study aimed to test whether signatures of past pathogen exposure could be identified by cataloging public T cell receptors. The T cell repertoires of under 700 subjects were profiled by immunosequencing and related to cytomegalovirus serostatus. Besides the first cohort of roughly 700 subjects, a separate validation cohort made up of roughly 130 different subjects was used. High-throughput TCR immunosequencing, statistical association of individual TCRs with disease status, and machine learning were combined to predict cytomegalovirus infection status. To study patterns of TCR occurrence, a later analysis re-analyzed previously published TCR beta repertoires from 650 to 750 donors and added high-resolution HLA genotyping. The later analysis used no new phenotypic data to find candidate immune exposures, relying instead on TCR beta sequences and their occurrence across donors. An earlier analysis of 587 of the donors used high-throughput TCR beta sequencing to judge whether each TCR beta V gene segment behaved as functional or pseudogenic. Alongside the repertoire data, information on donor age, sex, ethnicity and CMV serostatus was compiled. A later genetic analysis used genome-wide SNP genotypes for about three fifths of the 666 donors, treating that subset as a discovery cohort. All discovery cohort repertoires had been generated on a single sequencing platform. Both class I and class II loci were covered by HLA typing, at four-digit resolution. The number of donors typed differed by locus, with about 629-630 for A, B, C, DRB1 and DQB1, around 560 for DQA1, 600 to 610 for DPA1, and 472 for DPB1. Roughly 5 DR-DQ haplotypes were handled as single units for association and clustering, since linkage in the cohort was strong. Among about 400 genotyped donors of the cohort, an average of around 250,000 unique TCR beta nucleotide sequences was sequenced per donor, of which 15% to 20% were non-productive.

For this clone: The antigen it binds to is not known. It has no much larger one-base neighbor in the sample; base qualities were not kept.

Library preparation employed the immunoSEQ multiplex PCR assay. The multiplex PCR relied on a mix of 60 forward primers for TCR Vbeta segments and 13 reverse primers for TCR Jbeta segments. A multiplex PCR assay on genomic DNA amplified the CDR3 region of rearranged TCR beta genes. On the Illumina HiSeq System, the amplified TCR beta libraries were sequenced as 87-base-pair reads. Turning to the authors' computational methods: In a later analysis, approximately 74 million unique TCR beta chains were counted across the 690 or so repertoires, and roughly 9.9 million of these chains were shared by at least two donors. Raw reads were error-corrected and collapsed into unique sequences with a nearest-neighbor algorithm that merged closely related sequences to remove PCR and sequencing errors. CDR3 sequences were aligned to IMGT reference sequences to assign V, D and J gene segments. Each retained sequence needed at least a six-nucleotide match to both a V gene segment and a J gene segment. A rearrangement counted as productive if the CDR3 had no stop codons and remained in frame with V and J, and every other rearrangement counted as non-productive. Following IMGT convention, CDR3 was defined as the stretch from the second conserved V-encoded cysteine to the conserved J-encoded phenylalanine. The earlier analysis of about 530 of the donors excluded any sequence lacking an unambiguous match to a single V gene segment. In an earlier analysis of around 600 of the donors, V segments were called functional above 56.7% productive rearrangements and were called segregating when the between-donor standard deviation exceeded 5%. A statistical classification framework was built to diagnose cytomegalovirus status from the catalog of TCR beta chain sequences. In a later analysis, V and J genes were assigned by comparing TCR nucleotide sequences against IMGT/GENE-DB human TR gene sequences. Using the TCRdist pipeline, a later analysis assigned CDR3 sequences along with most-parsimonious VDJ recombination scenarios. In a later analysis, each TCR beta chain was defined by its CDR3 amino acid sequence together with its V-gene family, and reads lacking a unique V-gene family were excluded. To address suspected cross-contamination and a sequencing artifact, a later analysis removed around 590 highly shared, low-generation-probability nucleotide sequences. For each public chain, a later analysis derived a clonal expansion index from normalized ranks of inferred template counts within each repertoire. In a later analysis, generation probabilities were computed using a VDJ recombination model fitted to out-of-frame rearrangements, and the results were checked against IGoR. Hypergeometric tests were used in a later analysis to score TCR-TCR, TCR-HLA and TCR-CMV co-occurrence, with a repertoire-size bias correction applied to the TCR pairs. A later analysis estimated false discovery rates by permuting HLA or CMV assignments 20 times. A later analysis grouped co-occurring TCRs with DBSCAN, adding TCRdist sequence similarity when clustering within HLA-allele-positive subsets. Repertoires with fewer than 30,000 or more than 120,000 public chains were left out of co-occurrence clustering, as were five repertoires with anomalous nucleotide sharing. Imported from immuneACCESS, the table was reduced by TCRdb to in-frame sequences with V and J called. These copies leave out some clones; in studies compared against another copy, an unresolved V gene accounts for under half, and the cause of the remainder is not known. D and trimming come from the DNA, and the V and J calls and clone size come from that table. This sample is represented by some 160,000 clones; approximately 80% of them were singletons. 4% to 4.5% of the sample belongs to the ten largest clones.

The cohort consisted of some 670 healthy bone marrow donors. Cohort members were all nominally healthy when sampled, although unrecorded immune exposures were likely present. The donor was CMV seropositive and was included in the group of some 290 seropositive cohort members. A peripheral blood sample was provided by each donor, and peripheral blood mononuclear cells were used for TCR beta sequencing. The Qiagen DNeasy Blood Extraction Kit was used to extract genomic DNA from the blood cell samples. After removal of 0 bases from V and 6 bases from J, the junction retains 14 bases not matched to a gene. The CDR3 measures 18 amino acids from cysteine to phenylalanine. This entry keeps only the CDR3 DNA: 54 bases, framed from base 1. For CDR1 and CDR2, the germline V gene lists LGHNA and YNFKEQ. Results the study describes overall, beyond this receptor: In an earlier analysis of about 600 of the donors, most TCR beta V segments appeared in productive rearrangements about 87% or about 30% of the time, broadly matching IMGT annotations. Only TCR beta chains were sequenced in this cohort, and the absence of alpha or paired-chain data limited detectable features. Most TCR sequences were seen in very few donors, while some public TCRs were found in many individuals. A cluster of highly shared sequence variants was judged likely to be a technical artifact of the sequencing pipeline. The classifier was reported to diagnose cytomegalovirus status with high specificity and sensitivity in both the original cohort and the validation cohort. Linkage disequilibrium might explain the correlated functional status among segregating V segments, but an unknown experimental factor could not be excluded. Some IMGT-functional V segments, including TRBV6-2 and TRBV6-3, could not be told apart with the 87-base-pair reads, so those segments were excluded. When HLA alleles, especially DR and DQ, strongly co-occurred, TCR associations were difficult to assign to individual alleles. A later analysis found that most CMV-associated TCR beta chains appeared HLA-restricted, with HLA associations seemingly driven largely by CMV exposure. Sequencing depth was assumed to be roughly uniform across donors in the presence/absence analyses, though that assumption may not hold. A later genetic analysis reported fewer N-insertions in productive TCRs among donors in an Asian-associated ancestry cluster than the roughly 700-donor mean. The authors suggested that the approach could potentially be generalized to other disease states and immunological phenotypes. According to a later analysis, parvovirus B19, influenza, CMV and Epstein-Barr virus appeared linked to several top co-occurrence clusters. About 15 rarely observed V segments, including chromosome 9 orphons, were excluded from the earlier analysis of several hundred of the donors because counts were too low. At a false discovery rate of 0.05, a later analysis linked under 20,000 TCR beta sequences to specific HLA alleles. Three of the identified cytomegalovirus-associated TCR beta chains were confirmed in vitro to be specific for cytomegalovirus antigens. A further reported finding was that TCR beta sequences accurately predicted the HLA-A and HLA-B alleles for most subjects in the first cohort. HLA typing was unavailable for some donors at each locus, so association tests used only the typed subset. For the cohort, immune exposure information was limited to CMV serostatus. In a later analysis, HLA-associated TCR beta chains were found to be more clonally expanded and to have lower generation probabilities than equally common non-associated chains. According to a later analysis, TCR association rates differed among HLA loci, with DRB1 alleles showing the most associated TCRs and HLA-C alleles showing the fewest. The study listed over 150 TCR beta chains as associated with cytomegalovirus. A later genetic analysis associated a missense DCLRE1C variant with V-gene and J-gene trimming of TCR beta chains, and an independent cohort replicated the association.

The sample comprised PBMCs. Recombination linked TRBV4-2 to TRBJ2-3; TRBD1 fits 8 bases in the junction. The receptor comes from a woman in her thirties or forties in good health and CMV-seropositive. The DNA reads as follows: TGTGCCAGCAGCCAAGATCCCCCAGGGCAGGGGGCGCGGGATACGCAGTATTTT. Its coded protein is CASSQDPPGQGARDTQYF.